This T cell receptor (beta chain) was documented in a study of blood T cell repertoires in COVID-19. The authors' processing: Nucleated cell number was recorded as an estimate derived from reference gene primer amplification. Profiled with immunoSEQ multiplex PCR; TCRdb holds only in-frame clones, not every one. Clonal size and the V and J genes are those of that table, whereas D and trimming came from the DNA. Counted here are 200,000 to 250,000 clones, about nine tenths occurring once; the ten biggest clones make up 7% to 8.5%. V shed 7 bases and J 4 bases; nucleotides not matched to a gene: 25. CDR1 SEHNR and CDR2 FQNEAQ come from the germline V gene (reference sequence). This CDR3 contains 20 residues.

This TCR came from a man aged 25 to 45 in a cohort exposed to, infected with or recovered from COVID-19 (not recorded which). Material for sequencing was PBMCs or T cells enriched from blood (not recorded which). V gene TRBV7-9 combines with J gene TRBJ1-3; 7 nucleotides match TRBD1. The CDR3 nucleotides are TGTGCCAGCACCCCACTTGGCCCGGGACAGAACATGAACCCGGGAAACACCATATATTTT. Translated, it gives CASTPLGPGQNMNPGNTIYF.